A selection of T cell receptor beta chains follows, all from one sample in a study of blood T cells in healthy people across ages. MiXCR was run by TCRdb on the 5' RACE reads, yielding one entry per CDR3 protein. This table holds about a million distinct CDR3 sequences, roughly 51% found once. Sequenced input: blood. The receptors come from a woman aged 55-75 years in good health. Each CDR3 is given with its conserved first and last residue. The order of the fields is clone size, V gene, D gene, J gene, CDR3 DNA, CDR3 protein. A D gene is named only where the DNA matches it firmly. Size is omitted from some rows. Given values are once, few, many or a class for expanded clones.

>once|TRBV6-5|-|TRBJ1-2
TGTGCCAGCAGTTACTCGAGTGCTCAGCCCTATGGCTACACCTTC
CASSYSSAQPYGYTF
>-|TRBV7-8|-|TRBJ1-5
TGTGCCAGCAGCTTGTCCCCCAGTGCGAACCAGCCCCAGCATTTT
CASSLSPSANQPQHF
>few|TRBV4-1|-|TRBJ2-1
TGCGCCAGCAGCCAAGGGACACTACTTAGGGATGAGCAGTTCTTC
CASSQGTLLRDEQFF
>-|TRBV6-5|-|TRBJ2-4
TGTGCCAGCAGTTACGGCGGAGACGGGTCAGCGGGAGCCAAAAACATTCAGTACTTC
CASSYGGDGSAGAKNIQYF
>few|TRBV3-1|-|TRBJ2-3
TGTGCCAGCAGCCAAGTTGCTACGCAGTATTTT
CASSQVATQYF
>few|TRBV29-1|-|TRBJ2-4
TGCAGCGCCCAGGGCGAGAAAGCCAAAAACATTCAGTACTTC
CSAQGEKAKNIQYF
>-|TRBV6-2/TRBV6-3|-|TRBJ2-3
TGTGCCAGCGGGCTAACGGGAGTACCAGATACGCAGTATTTT
CASGLTGVPDTQYF
>few|TRBV12-3/TRBV12-4|-|TRBJ2-3
TGTGCCAGCAGGTTAGGGGGGCCCTCAACCACAGATACGCAGTATTTT
CASRLGGPSTTDTQYF
>once|TRBV10-3|-|TRBJ1-1
TGTGCCATCAGTGGCCCCCCGGGGGGCACGGGACTTTCCACTGAAGCTTTCTTT
CAISGPPGGTGLSTEAFF
>once|TRBV12-3/TRBV12-4|TRBD2|TRBJ2-1
TGTGCCAGCAGCCAGGGTGGGACTAGCGGGAGAGTCCATGAGCAGTTCTTC
CASSQGGTSGRVHEQFF
>-|TRBV11-2|-|TRBJ2-3
TGTGCCAGCAGCTTAAGGGAGATGGGCACAGATACGCAGTATTTT
CASSLREMGTDTQYF
>few|TRBV20-1|TRBD2|TRBJ2-7
TGCAGTGCTAGAGTTAGCGGGAGGGAGTACGAGCAGTACTTC
CSARVSGREYEQYF
>-|TRBV12-3/TRBV12-4|-|TRBJ1-4
TGTGCCAGCAGTTTTAATTATCTCGTAACGGAAAAACTGTTTTTT
CASSFNYLVTEKLFF
>-|TRBV12-3/TRBV12-4|TRBD1|TRBJ2-7
TGTGCCAGCAGCCAGGCAGGGACAGGAAGCTCCTACGAGCAGTACTTC
CASSQAGTGSSYEQYF
>-|TRBV12-3/TRBV12-4|TRBD2|TRBJ2-5
TGTGCCAGCAGTTTATGGGCTAGCGGTTCCTACAATGAGCAGTACTTC
CASSLWASGSYNEQYF
>-|TRBV30|-|TRBJ2-3
TGTGCCTGGAGTGACGGGTTCGCAGATACGCAGTATTTT
CAWSDGFADTQYF
>-|TRBV9|-|TRBJ1-1
TGTGCCAGCAGTTACAACCCGACAGCTGAAGCTTTCTTT
CASSYNPTAEAFF
>-|TRBV6-5|-|TRBJ2-7
TGTGCCAGCAGTTACTCGAGTGGGGAGGTAGAGGACGAGCAGTACTTC
CASSYSSGEVEDEQYF
>-|TRBV6-5|-|TRBJ1-6
TGTGCCAGCAGTTACTCCGGTGGGGCGTGGGGCATTAATTCACCCCTCCACTTT
CASSYSGGAWGINSPLHF
>many|TRBV29-1|TRBD1|TRBJ1-2
TGCAGCGTTGAACCGGACAGGGTGGTTCGGGGCTACACCTTC
CSVEPDRVVRGYTF
>-|TRBV7-9|-|TRBJ2-1
TGTGCCAGCAGCTTAGGAGGGGTAGAGAGAAAAAATGAGCAGTTCTTC
CASSLGGVERKNEQFF
>-|TRBV6-1|TRBD2|TRBJ2-5
TGTGCCAGCAGTAAACGGCGGGAGGGCCGTAATGAGCAGTACTTC
CASSKRREGRNEQYF
>-|TRBV4-1|TRBD2|TRBJ2-1
TGCGCCAGCAGCCAACGCTTGACTAGCGGGAGCAACAATGAGCAGTTCTTC
CASSQRLTSGSNNEQFF
>-|TRBV29-1|-|TRBJ2-5
TGCAGCGTCGCCCAAGGGGATGAGACCCAGTACTTC
CSVAQGDETQYF
>-|TRBV7-9|-|TRBJ2-1
TGTGCCAGCAGTCCTGCTGGGATTTACAATGAGCAGTTCTTC
CASSPAGIYNEQFF
>-|TRBV20-1|TRBD2|TRBJ2-7
TGCAGTGCTCGGACTAGCGGGAGGGAAGGTCGGCGGCAGTACTTC
CSARTSGREGRRQYF
>-|TRBV24-1|-|TRBJ2-1
TGTGCCACCAGTGATGGAGGGCGAGCCCACAATGAGCAGTTCTTC
CATSDGGRAHNEQFF
>-|TRBV7-8|TRBD2|TRBJ2-3
TGTGCCAGCAGCCCCTCACGGGGACTAGCGGGAGTTGTAGATACGCAGTATTTT
CASSPSRGLAGVVDTQYF
>-|TRBV4-2|TRBD2|TRBJ2-3
TGTGCCAGCACCAGCGGGGGGACCACAGATACGCAGTATTTT
CASTSGGTTDTQYF
>-|TRBV10-3|TRBD2|TRBJ2-7
TGTGCCATCAGTGATGGCGGGAGGCCCTACGAGCAGTACTTC
CAISDGGRPYEQYF
>-|TRBV7-6|TRBD1|TRBJ1-6
TGTGCCAGCAGCTTTGGCAACCAGGGGGCCAATTCACCCCTCCACTTT
CASSFGNQGANSPLHF
>-|TRBV6-6|-|TRBJ2-5
TGTGCCAGCGTGGGCCCGCTGGGAGAGACCCAGTACTTC
CASVGPLGETQYF
>-|TRBV14|TRBD1|TRBJ1-1
TGTGCCAGCAGCCAAGTACAGGGGATAGTTGAAGCTTTCTTT
CASSQVQGIVEAFF
>-|TRBV6-5|TRBD1|TRBJ1-5
TGTGCCAGCAGTGCACTAAAGACAGGGAATCAGCCCCAGCATTTT
CASSALKTGNQPQHF
>-|TRBV15|TRBD1|TRBJ2-7
TGTGCCACCAGCGGCTGGACAGGGGATAGCGAGCAGTACTTC
CATSGWTGDSEQYF
>-|TRBV4-3|-|TRBJ1-6
TGCGCCAGCAGCCAAGAAGCCCCGCCCGGGACGTTGAGTTCACCCCTCCACTTT
CASSQEAPPGTLSSPLHF